The next 6 T cell receptor beta chains were all read from a single sample in a study of blood T cell repertoires in COVID-19. Using immunoSEQ multiplex PCR, the repertoire was profiled, and TCRdb retains in-frame clones only, with some absent. The table shows roughly 230,000 clones, with roughly 84% occurring only once. Sequenced input: peripheral blood. The receptors shown here come from a man between 50 and 59 years old with active or convalescent COVID-19.

The chain recombines TRBV14 with TRBJ2-7, with TRBD1 identical over 7 bases. Per germline, CDR1 SGHDN and CDR2 FVKESK. The CDR3 consists of 15 residues. J gave up 3 bases and V 3 bases, and 8 bases lay outside the gene matches. CDR3 protein: CASSQLSGQNYEQYF. For the CDR3, the DNA is TGTGCCAGCAGCCAGCTATCGGGACAGAACTACGAGCAGTACTTC.

The V and J genes are TRBV11-2 and TRBJ1-3; D is uncertain. Trimming left V 5 bases short and J 0 bases short, with 11 bases between. The CDR3 is made up of 15 amino acids. Germline CDR1 and CDR2: SGHAT and FQNNGV. The CDR3 is CASSGTASSGNTIYF. The DNA of the CDR3 is TGTGCCAGCAGCGGAACAGCCAGCTCTGGAAACACCATATATTTT. Looking up the rest from reference TRBV11-2 and TRBJ1-3 gives the full variable domain: EAGVAQSPRYKIIEKRQSVAFWCNPISGHATLYWYQQILGQGPKLLIQFQNNGVVDDSQLPKDRFSAERLKGVDSTLKIQPAKLEDSAVYLCASSGTASSGNTIYFGEGSWLTVV.

This chain links TRBV30 with TRBJ1-1; D might be TRBD1 (6 bases). The germline V gene has CDR1 GTSNPN and CDR2 SVGIG (reference sequence). The CDR3 totals 16 residues. With 1 base removed from V and 2 bases from J, the gap between germline ends came to 17 bases. CDR3 sequence reads: CAWSAHRVGLNTEAFF. As DNA, the CDR3 is TGTGCCTGGAGTGCCCACAGGGTAGGCCTAAACACTGAAGCTTTCTTT.

This CDR3 reads CASSLGTSGGPGEDTQYF. The CDR3 bases are TGCGCCAGCAGCTTGGGAACTAGCGGGGGCCCGGGGGAAGATACGCAGTATTTT. The chain has TRBV5-1 and TRBJ2-3, with 11 bases that match TRBD2. After removal of 0 bases from V and 5 bases from J, the junction contained 11 bases not matched to a gene. Germline V lookup: CDR1 SGHRS, CDR2 YFSETQ. The CDR3 sequence is 18 residues long.

The chain joins TRBV2 to TRBJ1-2, with unresolved D. Between the trimmed V and J ends, which lost 1 base and 5 bases, there was a span of 11 bases. CDR1 is SNHLY, CDR2 FYNNEI, per germline. The CDR3 covers 14 residues. CDR3 DNA: TGTGCCAGCAGTGAAGTGGACCCGGGGTATGGCTACACCTTC. This gives the protein CASSEVDPGYGYTF.

This chain uses TRBV7-2 with TRBJ2-1; D remains ambiguous. Trimming stripped 1 base from V and 4 bases from J, with 8 bases between. This CDR3 region has 14 residues. In germline, CDR1 is SGHTA, CDR2 FQGNSA. This CDR3 reads CASSLVPGYNEQFF. DNA of the CDR3: TGTGCCAGCAGCTTAGTCCCCGGGTACAATGAGCAGTTCTTC.